The 10 T cell receptor beta chains reported below all come from one sample, sequenced in a study of cytomegalovirus exposure and HLA in healthy donors. Using immunoSEQ multiplex PCR, the repertoire was profiled, and TCRdb retains in-frame clones only, with some absent. The top ten hold roughly 7.7% of the sample, which has around 150,000 clones, around 88% seen once. The sequenced material came from PBMCs. The receptor set was obtained from a woman under 30 in good health and CMV-seropositive.

The table lists this clone with a few counts. The J gene is TRBJ1-2, the V gene TRBV4-1; no definite D call. This CDR3 comprises 14 residues. V was pared by 2 bases and J by 2 bases, with 9 bases between. CDR1 is MGHRA, CDR2 YSYEKL, per germline. CDR3 in DNA: TGCGCCAGCAGCCAACGGGAGGGCAACTATGGCTACACCTTC. Encoded protein: CASSQREGNYGYTF.

This clone was counted between two and nine times. The rearrangement links TRBV11-1 to TRBJ2-4; a weak D match, TRBD1 (5 bases). The V end lost 1 base, the J end lost 4 bases, and 5 bases lay between the germline ends. Looked up from germline, CDR1 is SGHAT and CDR2 is FQDESV (reference sequence). The CDR3 is 13 residues long. The CDR3 is CASSLDRKNIQYF. The CDR3 DNA is TGTGCCAGCAGCTTAGACAGGAAAAACATTCAGTACTTC.

J is TRBJ1-2 and V is TRBV6-4; 9 bases align to TRBD1. CDR3 length: 13 amino acids. Germline CDR1 reads MRHNA; CDR2 reads SNTAGT. The V segment lost 4 bases and the J segment 6 bases; nucleotides outside the gene matches: 3. CDR3 DNA sequence: TGTGCCAGCAGTGCCGACAGGGGGGATGGCTACACCTTC. It translates to CASSADRGDGYTF.

This clone was found a few times. The chain is built from TRBV28 and TRBJ2-1, with D possibly matching TRBD2 (6 bases). The CDR3 totals 15 residues. Germline V lookup: CDR1 MDHEN, CDR2 SYDVKM. Trimming stripped 3 bases from V and 0 bases from J, with 9 bases between. The CDR3 nucleotides read TGTGCCAGCAGTTTCTACGGGAGCTCCTACAATGAGCAGTTCTTC. Protein sequence: CASSFYGSSYNEQFF. The variable domain in full, completed from reference TRBV28 and TRBJ2-1, reads DVKVTQSSRYLVKRTGEKVFLECVQDMDHENMFWYRQDPGLGLRLIYFSYDVKMKEKGDIPEGYSVSREKKERFSLILESASTNQTSMYLCASSFYGSSYNEQFFGPGTRLTVL.

This clone was seen a single time. The rearrangement links TRBV6-5 to TRBJ2-1; no reliable D call. This CDR3 has 13 amino acids. Deletions cut 4 bases from V and 4 bases from J, with 8 bases between. Germline values: CDR1 MNHEY, CDR2 SVGAGI. Here the CDR3 reads CASSSPPYNEQFF. CDR3 in DNA: TGTGCCAGCAGTTCCCCCCCGTACAATGAGCAGTTCTTC.

V and J are TRBV7-3 and TRBJ1-5, with D possibly TRBD1 on 5 matching bases. Trimming left V 1 base short and J 2 bases short, with 9 bases between. The CDR3 has 15 residues. CDR1 SGHTA and CDR2 FQGTGA come from the germline V gene. CDR3: CASSLRGGGNQPQHF. CDR3 DNA: TGTGCCAGCAGCTTAAGGGGGGGTGGCAATCAGCCCCAGCATTTT.

CDR3 amino acids: CASSLSWQGVYGYTF. The DNA for the CDR3 is TGTGCCAGCAGTTTATCTTGGCAGGGGGTGTATGGCTACACCTTC. This rearrangement joins TRBV27 to TRBJ1-2; the match to TRBD1 covers 7 bases. J was trimmed by 5 bases and V by 0 bases; bases with no gene match: 6. The CDR3 sequence is 15 residues long. Per the germline V gene, CDR1 is MNHEY and CDR2 is SMNVEV (reference sequence).

This clone was seen only once. The chain links TRBV5-1 to TRBJ1-3; a possible D gene is TRBD1 (6 bases). Germline V gene lookup returns CDR1 SGHRS and CDR2 YFSETQ. Trimming left V 4 bases short and J 0 bases short, with 11 bases between. The CDR3 is 15 amino acids. The CDR3 DNA reads TGCGCCAGCAGCCGACAGGTCGGCTCTGGAAACACCATATATTTT. It encodes CASSRQVGSGNTIYF.

The chain combines TRBV5-4 with TRBJ1-2, with 7 bases matching TRBD1. The CDR3 sequence is 13 residues long. Germline lookup yields CDR1 SGHNT and CDR2 YYREEE (reference sequence). J lost 8 bases, V lost 2 bases, and 6 bases had no gene match. The CDR3 loop reads CASSLDRAGGYTF. Written as DNA, the CDR3 is TGTGCCAGCAGCTTAGACAGGGCTGGGGGCTACACCTTC.

The gene calls are TRBV5-1 and TRBJ2-7, with D hard to call. The CDR3 has 13 residues. V was shortened by 5 bases and J by 6 bases, with 15 bases between the two germline ends. The germline CDR1 and CDR2 sequences are SGHRS and YFSETQ. The CDR3 protein is CASRTTRNSEQYF. The CDR3 coding sequence is TGCGCCAGCAGGACGACACGTAACTCCGAGCAGTACTTC.